This TCR beta chain was observed in a study of blood T cells in healthy people across ages. Study-wide background: There was about one barcoded beta molecule captured by template switching per two T cells.

Per sample, extraction of total RNA gave at least 5.5 micrograms in every case. This clonotype was seen a handful of times. The CDR3 contains 17 residues. The J segment lost 5 bases and the V segment lost 4 bases, leaving 8 bases of the junction unmatched. Germline V gene lookup returns CDR1 MGHRA and CDR2 YSYEKL. PCR was performed a second time for about 7 to 11 cycles using a sample-barcoded 5' primer and a J-beta primer mix. TCRdb ran MiXCR on the 5' RACE reads and lists one entry per CDR3 protein. The table includes nearly 1 million distinct CDR3 sequences, about 51% detected once. This TCR was sampled from an older woman in good health. The rearrangement joins TRBV4-1 to TRBJ2-5; 15 nucleotides agree with TRBD2. Sequenced sample: blood. The CDR3, as DNA: TGCGCCAGCAGCCTGGGACTAGCGGGGGGCCTTGAGGAGACCCAGTACTTC. Protein product: CASSLGLAGGLEETQYF.